Below, 10 T cell receptor beta chains from the same sample are listed, as sequenced in a study of long-term antiretroviral therapy in people with HIV. The assay, immunoSEQ v3.0, was run at survey level. The protocol was immunoSEQ multiplex PCR, while the TCRdb copy is restricted to in-frame clones and leaves out a portion. The sample carries 48,000 or so clones, under 90% recorded once. The sample was unsorted PBMCs, taken 0.8 years after starting antiretroviral therapy. The receptor set was obtained from a woman aged 18-35 years with HIV.

Comment on this clone: The sample carries other DNA sequences with the same CDR3. The chain carries TRBV15 and TRBJ2-1, with TRBD1 as a possible D gene (6 bases). The CDR3 is made up of 14 amino acids. The V gene lost 2 bases and the J gene lost 5 bases, with 10 bases spanning the gap. Germline loops: CDR1 LNHNV, CDR2 YYDKDF (reference sequence). In DNA form, the CDR3 reads TGTGCCACCAGCAGACCCGGACAGAACAATGAGCAGTTCTTC. It yields the protein CATSRPGQNNEQFF.

The sample holds a few counts of this clone. The CDR3 here is CASSLGQGNYGYTF. In nucleotides, the CDR3 is TGTGCCAGCAGCTTAGGGCAGGGGAACTATGGCTACACCTTC. This rearrangement joins TRBV7-6 to TRBJ1-2, with D tentatively TRBD1 (6 bases). The V end was cut by 1 base, the J end by 2 bases, with 8 bases between. Germline V CDR1 and CDR2: SGHVS, FNYEAQ. The CDR3 runs 14 residues.

This chain links TRBV28 with TRBJ2-5, with 9 bases that match TRBD2. Unmatched junction bases numbered 2, after V lost 6 bases and J lost 0 bases. The CDR3 extends over 14 amino acids. Germline V gives CDR1 MDHEN, CDR2 SYDVKM. The CDR3 DNA reads as TGTGCCAGCAGGCGGGGGGGGGACCAAGAGACCCAGTACTTC. Protein sequence: CASRRGGDQETQYF.

The genes are TRBV7-2 and TRBJ1-1; a possible D gene is TRBD1 (6 bases). V lost 4 bases to trimming and J lost 4 bases, with 16 bases between them. The CDR3 covers 15 residues. The germline gives CDR1 SGHTA, CDR2 FQGNSA. CDR3 sequence reads: CASSSGNRVGTEAFF. CDR3 bases: TGTGCCAGCAGCTCCGGCAACAGGGTAGGCACTGAAGCTTTCTTT.

The chain links TRBV10-3 to TRBJ2-7, with TRBD2 identical over 8 bases. The CDR3 contains 15 residues. Looked up from germline, CDR1 is ENHRY and CDR2 is SYGVKD. V shed 3 bases, J shed 5 bases, and the junction held 9 bases outside the gene matches. The CDR3 DNA sequence: TGTGCCATCAGTGACTTCAAGACTAGCGCCAACGAGCAGTACTTC. Protein: CAISDFKTSANEQYF.

The chain couples TRBV5-5 to TRBJ1-4; TRBD1 matches at 11 bases. V lost 4 bases, J lost 0 bases, and 8 bases stayed unmatched. The germline CDR1 and CDR2 sequences are SGHKS and YYEKEE (reference sequence). This CDR3 has 18 amino acids. The CDR3 loop is CASSLDPGQGATNEKLFF. In DNA form, the CDR3 reads TGTGCCAGCAGCCTTGATCCGGGACAGGGGGCAACTAATGAAAAACTGTTTTTT.

The V call is TRBV14, the J call TRBJ2-6; no reliable D call. CDR3 length equals 13 residues. Trimming removed 11 bases from V and 2 bases from J, with 10 bases in between. The germline V gene encodes CDR1 SGHDN and CDR2 FVKESK. CDR3: CAGKLAGANVLTF. For the CDR3, the DNA is TGTGCCGGAAAATTGGCTGGGGCCAACGTCCTGACTTTC.

The chain's CDR3 is CASSDDREAFF. CDR3 sequence (DNA): TGTGCCAGCAGCGACGACCGTGAAGCTTTCTTT. This chain links TRBV7-9 with TRBJ1-1; D is ambiguous. With 5 bases removed from V and 7 bases from J, the gap between germline ends came to 8 bases. In germline, CDR1 is SEHNR, CDR2 FQNEAQ (reference sequence). CDR3 length: 11 residues.

This chain uses TRBV7-2 with TRBJ2-1, with 7 bases matching TRBD2. The junction had 7 bases not matched to a gene; V was cut back by 3 bases and J by 8 bases. Per germline, CDR1 SGHTA and CDR2 FQGNSA. This CDR3 comprises 14 residues. CDR3 coding DNA: TGTGCCAGCAGCTTGGGGGGGTCACCCCATGAGCAGTTCTTC. Encoded protein: CASSLGGSPHEQFF.

Only one count was recorded for this clone. Sequence at one end of the junction differs from germline and may be a read error. The chain joins TRBV4-2 to TRBJ2-2; D is ambiguous. From germline, CDR1 is LGHNA and CDR2 YNFKEQ. There are 16 residues in the CDR3. The CDR3 coding sequence is TGTGCCAGCAGCCTCCTCTCGGACGAGAACGCCGGGGAGCTGTTTTTT. Translation gives CASSLLSDENAGELFF.